This TCR beta chain comes out of a study of control samples from healthy donors and cancer patients. Germline CDR1 and CDR2: SGHKS and YYEKEE (reference sequence). V was pared by 4 bases and J by 1 base, with 15 bases between. This CDR3 has 15 amino acids. The protocol was immunoSEQ multiplex PCR, while the TCRdb copy is restricted to in-frame clones and leaves out a portion. The sample lists about 34,000 clones, about 88% occurring once. Material for sequencing was PBMCs. The receptor comes from a woman in her thirties or forties with lung cancer. V and J are TRBV5-5 and TRBJ2-7; possibly TRBD1 for D (6 bases). The chain's CDR3 is CASSPERTASYEQYF. The CDR3 nucleotides are TGTGCCAGCAGCCCGGAGAGGACAGCATCCTACGAGCAGTACTTC.